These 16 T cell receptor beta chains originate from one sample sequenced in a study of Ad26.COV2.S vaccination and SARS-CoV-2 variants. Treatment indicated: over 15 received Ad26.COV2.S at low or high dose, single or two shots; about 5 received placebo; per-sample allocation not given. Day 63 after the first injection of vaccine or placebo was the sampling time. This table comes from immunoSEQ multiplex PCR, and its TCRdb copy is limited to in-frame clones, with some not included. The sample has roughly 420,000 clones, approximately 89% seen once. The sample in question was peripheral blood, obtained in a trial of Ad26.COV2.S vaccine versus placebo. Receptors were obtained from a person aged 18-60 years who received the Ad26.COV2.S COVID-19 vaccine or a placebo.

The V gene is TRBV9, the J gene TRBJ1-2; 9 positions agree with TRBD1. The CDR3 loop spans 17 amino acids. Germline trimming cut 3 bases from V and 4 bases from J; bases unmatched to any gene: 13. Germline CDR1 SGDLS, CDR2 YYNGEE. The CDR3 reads CASSDLQGQGNSYGYTF. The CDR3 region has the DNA TGTGCCAGCAGCGACCTCCAGGGACAGGGCAACTCCTATGGCTACACCTTC.

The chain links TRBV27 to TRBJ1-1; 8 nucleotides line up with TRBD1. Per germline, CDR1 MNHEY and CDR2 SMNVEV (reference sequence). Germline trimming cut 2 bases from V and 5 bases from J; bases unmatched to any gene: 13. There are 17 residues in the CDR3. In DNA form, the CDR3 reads TGTGCCAGCAGTTTAGCAGGACAGGGTAATTTGGGGACTGAAGCTTTCTTT. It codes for CASSLAGQGNLGTEAFF.

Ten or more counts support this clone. In DNA form, the CDR3 reads TGTGCCAGCAGTTTAAGGCGATTAGCGGCCACAGATACGCAGTATTTT. Protein: CASSLRRLAATDTQYF. This chain joins TRBV27 and TRBJ2-3; D is possibly TRBD2 (6 bases). V lost 2 bases and J 2 bases, leaving 14 bases between the germline ends. CDR1 is MNHEY, CDR2 SMNVEV, per germline (reference sequence). The CDR3 is made up of 16 amino acids.

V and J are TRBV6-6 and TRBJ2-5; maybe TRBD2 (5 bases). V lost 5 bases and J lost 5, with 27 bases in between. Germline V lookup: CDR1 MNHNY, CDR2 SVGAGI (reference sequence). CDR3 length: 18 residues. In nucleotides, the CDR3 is TGTGCCAGCAGTCCCCAGTTTAACGGGCCGGGGTATTTGGAGACCCAGTACTTC. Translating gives CASSPQFNGPGYLETQYF.

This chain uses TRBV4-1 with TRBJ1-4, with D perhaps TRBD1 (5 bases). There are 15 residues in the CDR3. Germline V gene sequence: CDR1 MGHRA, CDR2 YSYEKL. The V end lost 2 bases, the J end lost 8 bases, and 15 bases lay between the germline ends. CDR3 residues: CASSQFQGDREKLFF. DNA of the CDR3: TGCGCCAGCAGCCAATTTCAGGGAGATCGGGAAAAACTGTTTTTT.

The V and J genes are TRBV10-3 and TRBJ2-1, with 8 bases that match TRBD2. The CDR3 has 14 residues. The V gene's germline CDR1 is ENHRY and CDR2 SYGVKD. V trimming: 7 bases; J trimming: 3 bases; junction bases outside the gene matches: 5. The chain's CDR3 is CAIKQRESYNEQFF. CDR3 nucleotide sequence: TGTGCCATCAAGCAGCGGGAGAGCTACAATGAGCAGTTCTTC.

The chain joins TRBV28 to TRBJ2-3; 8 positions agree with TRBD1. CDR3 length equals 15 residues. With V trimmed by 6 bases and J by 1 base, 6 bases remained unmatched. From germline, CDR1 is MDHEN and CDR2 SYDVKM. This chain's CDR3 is CASSMDRARTDTQYF. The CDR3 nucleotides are TGTGCCAGCAGCATGGACAGGGCGCGCACAGATACGCAGTATTTT.

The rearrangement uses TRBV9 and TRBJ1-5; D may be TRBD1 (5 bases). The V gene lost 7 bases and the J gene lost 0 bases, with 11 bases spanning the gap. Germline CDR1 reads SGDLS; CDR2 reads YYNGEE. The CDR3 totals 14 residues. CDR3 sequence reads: CASSPGTSNQPQHF. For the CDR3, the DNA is TGTGCCAGCTCCCCAGGGACTAGCAATCAGCCCCAGCATTTT. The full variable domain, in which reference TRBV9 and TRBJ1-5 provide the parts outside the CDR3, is DSGVTQTPKHLITATGQRVTLRCSPRSGDLSVYWYQQSLDQGLQFLIQYYNGEERAKGNILERFSAQQFPDLHSELNLSSLELGDSALYFCASSPGTSNQPQHFGDGTRLSIL.

CDR3 sequence (DNA): TGTGCCAGCAGCCATAGCCGGGGGGGTGTCTATGAGCAGTTCTTC. Residues: CASSHSRGGVYEQFF. The chain uses TRBV3-1 (or the pseudogene TRBV3-2) and TRBJ2-1, with TRBD2 identical over 8 bases. Trimming took 3 bases from V and 8 from J; bases not matched to a gene: 9. The CDR3 has 15 amino acids. Per germline, CDR1 LGHDT and CDR2 YNNKEL (reference sequence).

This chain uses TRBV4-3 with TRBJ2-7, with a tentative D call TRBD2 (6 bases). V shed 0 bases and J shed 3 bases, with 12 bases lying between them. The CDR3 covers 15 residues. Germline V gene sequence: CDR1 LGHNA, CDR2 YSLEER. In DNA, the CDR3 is TGCGCCAGCAGCCAAGATCGGTGGGGGGACTACGAGCAGTACGTC. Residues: CASSQDRWGDYEQYV.

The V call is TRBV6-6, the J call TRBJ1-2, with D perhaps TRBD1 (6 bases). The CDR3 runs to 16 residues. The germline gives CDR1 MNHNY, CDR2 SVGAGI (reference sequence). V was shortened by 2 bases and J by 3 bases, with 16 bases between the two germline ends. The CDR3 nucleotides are TGTGCCAGCAGTTACCGGGGGCAAGGGCAGCACTATGGCTACACCTTC. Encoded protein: CASSYRGQGQHYGYTF.

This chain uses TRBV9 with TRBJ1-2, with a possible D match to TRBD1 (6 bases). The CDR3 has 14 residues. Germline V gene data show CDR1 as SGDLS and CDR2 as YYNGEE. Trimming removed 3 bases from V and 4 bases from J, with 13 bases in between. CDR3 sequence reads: CASSAQGGPYGYTF. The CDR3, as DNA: TGTGCCAGCAGCGCACAGGGAGGCCCCTATGGCTACACCTTC.

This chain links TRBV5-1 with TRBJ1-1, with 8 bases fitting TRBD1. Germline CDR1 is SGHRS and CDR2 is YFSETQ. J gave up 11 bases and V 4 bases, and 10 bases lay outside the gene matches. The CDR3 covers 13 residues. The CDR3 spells CASSTGQAGTAFF. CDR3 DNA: TGCGCCAGCAGCACGGGACAGGCGGGGACGGCTTTCTTT.

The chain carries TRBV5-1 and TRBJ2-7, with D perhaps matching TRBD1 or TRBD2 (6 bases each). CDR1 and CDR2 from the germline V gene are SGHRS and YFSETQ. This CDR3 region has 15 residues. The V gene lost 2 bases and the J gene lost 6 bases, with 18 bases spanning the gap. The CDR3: CASSLSGAEGSEQYV. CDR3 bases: TGCGCCAGCAGCTTATCGGGGGCGGAGGGGTCCGAGCAGTACGTC.

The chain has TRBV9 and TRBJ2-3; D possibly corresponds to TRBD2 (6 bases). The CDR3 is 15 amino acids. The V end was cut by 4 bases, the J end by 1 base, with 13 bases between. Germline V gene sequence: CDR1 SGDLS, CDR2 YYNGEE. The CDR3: CASSSGTWGTDTQYF. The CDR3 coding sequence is TGTGCCAGCAGCTCCGGGACTTGGGGCACAGATACGCAGTATTTT.

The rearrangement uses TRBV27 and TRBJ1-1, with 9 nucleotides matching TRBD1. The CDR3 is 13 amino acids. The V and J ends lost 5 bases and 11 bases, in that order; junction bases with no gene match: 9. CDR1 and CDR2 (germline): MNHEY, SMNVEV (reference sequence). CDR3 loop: CASSKFTGGEAFF. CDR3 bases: TGTGCCAGCAGTAAATTCACAGGGGGCGAGGCTTTCTTT.